This TCR beta chain was sequenced during a study of cytomegalovirus exposure and HLA in healthy donors listed by TCRdb under 2017. As for the study more broadly: An earlier analysis of roughly 500 of the donors reported 250 to 350 Gb of sequence data and 117 million unique TCR beta sequences from some 180 million T cells. Every discovery cohort repertoire had been produced on one sequencing platform. Class I and class II HLA loci were covered by the typing at four-digit resolution. To decide whether each TCR beta V gene segment behaved as functional or pseudogenic, an earlier analysis of nearly 600 of the donors relied on high-throughput TCR beta sequencing. On average, roughly 250,000 unique TCR beta nucleotide sequences were sequenced per donor among a few hundred genotyped donors of the cohort, with around 19% of those sequences being non-productive. The study profiled the T cell repertoires of approximately 700 subjects by immunosequencing and related them to cytomegalovirus serostatus. Among the approximately 400 genotyped donors, around 81% belonged to the genetic ancestry cluster associated with self-reported Caucasian donors. Roughly 300 gigabases of sequencing data and 91 million or so unique TCR sequences made up an early release that covered fewer than 650 HLA-typed donors. Typing coverage differed by locus: A, B, C, DRB1 and DQB1 were typed in roughly 620-630 donors, DQA1 in about 500, DPA1 in some 570, and DPB1 in 400 to 490. In a later genetic analysis, genome-wide SNP genotypes for about three fifths of the 666 donors were used, and that subset was treated as a discovery cohort. The later analysis used no new phenotypic data to find candidate immune exposures, relying instead on TCR beta sequences and their occurrence across donors. To study patterns of TCR occurrence, a later analysis re-analyzed previously published TCR beta repertoires from 550 to 800 donors and added high-resolution HLA genotyping. In addition to the first cohort of approximately 670 subjects, a separate validation cohort of 130 or so different subjects was used. To predict cytomegalovirus infection status, the study combined high-throughput TCR immunosequencing, statistical association of individual TCRs with disease status, and machine learning. Donor age, sex, ethnicity and CMV serostatus were compiled together with the repertoire data. Roughly 5 DR-DQ haplotypes were handled as single units for association and clustering, since linkage in the cohort was strong. The study aimed to test whether signatures of past pathogen exposure could be identified by cataloging public T cell receptors.

As for this clone: What this receptor recognizes is not known. No qualities accompany the bases; no much larger clone lies one base away.

The library was generated by the immunoSEQ multiplex PCR assay. For the multiplex PCR, a mixture combining 60 forward primers for TCR Vbeta segments and 13 reverse primers for TCR Jbeta segments was used. Amplification of the CDR3 region of rearranged TCR beta genes was performed with a multiplex PCR assay on genomic DNA. On the Illumina HiSeq System, the amplified TCR beta libraries were sequenced as 87-base-pair reads. In the original analysis: Across the 700 or so repertoires, a later analysis counted some 81 million unique TCR beta chains, roughly 11 million of which were shared by at least two donors. A nearest-neighbor algorithm error-corrected the raw reads and collapsed the reads into unique sequences, merging closely related sequences to remove PCR and sequencing errors. Alignment of CDR3 sequences to IMGT reference sequences was used to assign V, D and J gene segments. For a sequence to be retained, a match of at least six nucleotides was required to both a V gene segment and a J gene segment. Rearrangements were called productive when the CDR3 lacked stop codons and stayed in frame with V and J; all others were non-productive. CDR3 was defined by IMGT convention, running from the second conserved V-encoded cysteine to the conserved J-encoded phenylalanine. In an earlier analysis of some 550 of the donors, sequences lacking an unambiguous match to a single V gene segment were excluded. In an earlier analysis of a few hundred of the donors, a V segment was called functional when productive rearrangements were above 56.7%, and segregating when the standard deviation between donors exceeded 5%. A statistical classification framework was built to diagnose cytomegalovirus status from the catalog of TCR beta chain sequences. In a later analysis, TCR nucleotide sequences were compared against IMGT/GENE-DB human TR gene sequences so that V and J genes could be assigned. In a later analysis, CDR3 sequences and most-parsimonious VDJ recombination scenarios were assigned using the TCRdist pipeline. In a later analysis, each TCR beta chain was defined by its CDR3 amino acid sequence together with its V-gene family, and reads lacking a unique V-gene family were excluded. A later analysis removed over 500 highly shared, low-generation-probability nucleotide sequences to deal with suspected cross-contamination and a sequencing artifact. In a later analysis, a clonal expansion index for each public chain was calculated from normalized within-repertoire ranks of inferred template counts. In a later analysis, generation probabilities were computed using a VDJ recombination model fitted to out-of-frame rearrangements, and the results were checked against IGoR. A later analysis scored TCR-TCR, TCR-HLA and TCR-CMV co-occurrence with hypergeometric tests, applying a repertoire-size bias correction to TCR pairs. To estimate false discovery rates, a later analysis permuted the HLA or CMV assignments 20 times. In a later analysis, co-occurring TCRs were grouped with DBSCAN, and TCRdist sequence similarity was added when clustering was performed within HLA-allele-positive subsets. For co-occurrence clustering, repertoires with fewer than 30,000 or more than 120,000 public chains were excluded, along with a handful of repertoires with anomalous nucleotide sharing. As stored in TCRdb, this immuneACCESS dataset retains in-frame rearrangements with V and J assigned. A fraction of the clones does not appear; measured against another copy, unresolved V genes explain less than half of the discrepancy, and the remainder lacks a known reason. The V and J calls and clone size come from that table; D and trimming were worked out from the DNA. A total of under 150,000 clones appear in this sample, roughly a tenth of them only once. The ten largest make up over 1.5% of the sample.

Overall study outcomes, separate from this receptor: Only TCR beta chains were sequenced in this cohort, and the absence of alpha or paired-chain data limited detectable features. A cluster of highly shared sequence variants was judged likely to be a technical artifact of the sequencing pipeline. Assigning TCR associations to individual alleles was difficult when HLA alleles, especially DR and DQ, strongly co-occurred. In a later analysis, TCR association rates were found to vary across HLA loci, with the most associated TCRs seen for DRB1 alleles and the fewest for HLA-C alleles. A further reported finding was that TCR beta sequences accurately predicted the HLA-A and HLA-B alleles for most subjects in the first cohort. Correlated functional status among segregating V segments might reflect linkage disequilibrium, but an unknown experimental factor could not be ruled out. While some public TCRs were present in many individuals, most TCR sequences turned up only very rarely across donors. The classifier was reported to diagnose cytomegalovirus status with high specificity and sensitivity in both the original cohort and the validation cohort. Compared with the approximately 600-donor mean, donors in an Asian-associated ancestry cluster had fewer N-insertions in productive TCRs, according to a later genetic analysis. Sequencing depth was assumed to be roughly uniform across donors in the presence/absence analyses, though that assumption may not hold. According to a later analysis, most CMV-associated TCR beta chains appeared to be HLA-restricted, and the HLA associations seemed to be driven largely by CMV exposure. A later analysis found that HLA-associated TCR beta chains were more clonally expanded and had lower generation probabilities than equally common non-associated chains. A later genetic analysis associated a missense DCLRE1C variant with V-gene and J-gene trimming of TCR beta chains, and an independent cohort replicated the association. Because some donors lacked HLA typing at each locus, the association tests relied only on the typed subset. The authors suggested that the approach could potentially be extended to other disease states and immunological phenotypes. The 87-base-pair reads could not distinguish some IMGT-functional V segments, including TRBV6-2 and TRBV6-3, so those segments were excluded. A later analysis reported that several top co-occurrence clusters appeared linked to parvovirus B19, influenza, CMV and Epstein-Barr virus. An earlier analysis of 587 of the donors showed that most TCR beta V segments appeared in productive rearrangements either about 87% or about 30% of the time, which broadly matched IMGT annotations. Because counts were too low, seventeen rarely observed V segments, including chromosome 9 orphons, were excluded from the earlier analysis of 587 of the donors. Immune exposure information for the cohort was limited to CMV serostatus. A few of the identified cytomegalovirus-associated TCR beta chains were confirmed in vitro to be specific for cytomegalovirus antigens. Specific HLA alleles were associated with over 15,000 TCR beta sequences at a false discovery rate of 0.05 in a later analysis. In the study, around 160 TCR beta chains were listed as associated with cytomegalovirus.

The V end gives up 5 bases and the J end 8 bases, leaving 14 bases in the junction not matched to a gene. CDR1 and CDR2 are drawn from the germline V gene (reference sequence): SEHNR, FQNEAQ. Including the terminal cysteine and phenylalanine, the CDR3 comprises 16 residues. Here the CDR3 DNA is all that survives: 48 bases in frame from base 1. The cohort consisted of 670 or so healthy bone marrow donors. Cohort members were all nominally healthy when sampled, although unrecorded immune exposures were likely present. The donor was CMV seronegative and belonged to the group of around 350 seronegative cohort members. Each donor provided a peripheral blood sample, and peripheral blood mononuclear cells were used for TCR beta sequencing. The Qiagen DNeasy Blood Extraction Kit was used to extract genomic DNA from the blood cell samples.

The TCR comes from a male donor in good health and CMV-seronegative. Input material: PBMCs. The V and J genes are TRBV7-9 and TRBJ2-1; TRBD2 matches 8 bases in the middle. Here is the DNA: TGTGCCAGCAGCACCCAGACTAGCGAAAAGGTGGATGAGCAGTTCTTC. It encodes CASSTQTSEKVDEQFF.